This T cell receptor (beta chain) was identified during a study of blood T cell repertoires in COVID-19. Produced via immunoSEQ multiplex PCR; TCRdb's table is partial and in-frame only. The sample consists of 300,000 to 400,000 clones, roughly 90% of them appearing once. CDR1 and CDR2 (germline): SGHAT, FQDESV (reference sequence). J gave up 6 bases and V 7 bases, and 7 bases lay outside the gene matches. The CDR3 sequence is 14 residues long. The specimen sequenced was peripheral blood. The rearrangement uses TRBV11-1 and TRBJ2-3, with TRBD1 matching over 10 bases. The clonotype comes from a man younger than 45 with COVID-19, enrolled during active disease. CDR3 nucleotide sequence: TGTGCCAGCACCTTGGGACAGGGGATTGATACGCAGTATTTT. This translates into CASTLGQGIDTQYF. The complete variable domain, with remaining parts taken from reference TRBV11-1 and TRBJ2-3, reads EAEVAQSPRYKITEKSQAVAFWCDPISGHATLYWYRQILGQGPELLVQFQDESVVDDSQLPKDRFSAERLKGVDSTLKIQPAELGDSAMYLCASTLGQGIDTQYFGPGTRLTVL.